Shown below are 27 T cell receptor beta chains from a single sample sequenced in a study of Ad26.COV2.S vaccination and SARS-CoV-2 variants. TCRdb keeps only in-frame clones here, not all; method: immunoSEQ multiplex PCR. The sample has roughly 420,000 clones, around 89% seen once; the top ten hold less than 4.5%. The treatment is: around 19 received Ad26.COV2.S at low or high dose, single or two shots; about 5 received placebo; per-sample allocation not given. Specimens were obtained on day 63 following the first vaccine or placebo injection. The sequencing used peripheral blood, collected in a trial of Ad26.COV2.S vaccine versus placebo. All receptors derive from a person aged 18-65 years who received the Ad26.COV2.S COVID-19 vaccine or a placebo.

The rearrangement links TRBV5-1 to TRBJ2-2; TRBD1 aligns across 9 bases. CDR3 size: 16 residues. Germline V gene data show CDR1 as SGHRS and CDR2 as YFSETQ. Trimming took 2 bases from V and 2 from J; bases not matched to a gene: 4. CDR3 amino acids: CASSFDRGENTGELFF. The CDR3 DNA reads as TGCGCCAGCAGCTTCGACAGGGGGGAAAACACCGGGGAGCTGTTTTTT.

V is TRBV4-2 and J is TRBJ2-3; D unclear. The germline V and J ends were trimmed by 3 bases and 2 bases, with 15 bases remaining between them. The germline V gene has CDR1 LGHNA and CDR2 YNFKEQ. This CDR3 spans 16 amino acids. CDR3 DNA sequence: TGTGCCAGCAGCCATGTACAATCGAAGTCCACAGATACGCAGTATTTT. It codes for CASSHVQSKSTDTQYF.

This sequence joins TRBV28 and TRBJ1-4; D not certain. Germline V gives CDR1 MDHEN, CDR2 SYDVKM. CDR3 length: 15 residues. Trimming shortened V by 3 bases and J by 3 bases, and 11 bases separated the two germline ends. CDR3 DNA: TGTGCCAGCAGTTTCTCCGGGGTACCTAATGAAAAACTGTTTTTT. Translation gives CASSFSGVPNEKLFF.

This clone was detected only a few times. The chain joins TRBV18 to TRBJ1-2; 7 bases line up with TRBD1. The V gene end was trimmed by 6 bases and the J gene end by 3 bases; junction bases not matched to a gene: 10. The CDR3 is 15 amino acids. In germline, CDR1 is KGHSH, CDR2 LQKENI. CDR3 DNA: TGTGCCAGCTCCCCTCAGACAGGGTACGACTATGGCTACACCTTC. This sequence encodes CASSPQTGYDYGYTF.

The chain employs TRBV7-9 and TRBJ2-7; 8 bases line up with TRBD1. From germline, CDR1 is SEHNR and CDR2 FQNEAQ (reference sequence). The CDR3 has 17 amino acids. The V segment lost 4 bases and the J segment 0 bases; nucleotides outside the gene matches: 11. CDR3 residues: CASSSYAQGAGSYEQYF. CDR3 coding DNA: TGTGCCAGCAGCTCCTACGCCCAGGGGGCTGGCTCCTACGAGCAGTACTTC.

The gene calls are TRBV2 and TRBJ2-6; D remains unclear. CDR1 is SNHLY and CDR2 is FYNNEI in the germline V gene. The V end lost 6 bases, the J end lost 2 bases, and 11 bases lay between the germline ends. The CDR3 spans 15 residues. The DNA for the CDR3 is TGTGCCAGCAGGCCGGGTCACACTGGGGCCAACGTCCTGACTTTC. Its protein product is CASRPGHTGANVLTF.

The V and J genes are TRBV7-2 and TRBJ1-2; D is unclear. Germline V lookup: CDR1 SGHTA, CDR2 FQGNSA. V was cut by 1 base and J by 4 bases, with 13 bases left in between. The CDR3 runs to 15 residues. The CDR3 DNA follows: TGTGCCAGCAGCTTAGTTGACACACACAGCTATGGCTACACCTTC. Protein: CASSLVDTHSYGYTF.

The rearrangement links TRBV7-8 to TRBJ2-2, with D perhaps matching TRBD1 or TRBD2 (6 bases each). Per germline, CDR1 SGHVS and CDR2 FQNEAQ. Trimming took 3 bases from V and 5 from J, leaving 13 bases between them. This CDR3 is 15 amino acids long. The CDR3 is CASSLSGGGTGELFF. The CDR3 DNA is TGTGCCAGCAGCTTGAGTGGAGGGGGGACCGGGGAGCTGTTTTTT.

V usage is TRBV28 and J usage is TRBJ2-7; D ambiguous. The CDR3 is made up of 14 amino acids. The germline V and J ends were trimmed by 6 bases and 1 base, with 13 bases remaining between them. Germline V CDR1 and CDR2: MDHEN, SYDVKM. The CDR3 bases are TGTGCCAGCAGCCCCGGTGGCCCTTCCTACGAGCAGTACTTC. This codes for CASSPGGPSYEQYF.

This clone appeared a single time. The chain combines TRBV7-8 with TRBJ1-2; maybe TRBD1 (5 bases). Germline assignment: CDR1 SGHVS and CDR2 FQNEAQ. This CDR3 region has 15 residues. Deletions cut 1 base from V and 3 bases from J, with 12 bases between. The CDR3 bases are TGTGCCAGCAGCTTAGTGGAGGGGCGAGACTATGGCTACACCTTC. This sequence encodes CASSLVEGRDYGYTF.

This chain uses TRBV15 with TRBJ1-5; 8 bases agree with TRBD1. Per the germline V gene, CDR1 is LNHNV and CDR2 is YYDKDF (reference sequence). This CDR3 comprises 15 residues. Losses at the gene ends were 6 bases for V and 2 bases for J; bases not matched to a gene: 6. The CDR3 sequence is CATSATGGRNQPQHF. CDR3 coding DNA: TGTGCCACCAGTGCCACAGGGGGTCGCAATCAGCCCCAGCATTTT.

The rearrangement joins TRBV11-2 to TRBJ2-6; possibly TRBD1 for D (5 bases). The CDR3 is 15 amino acids. With 3 bases removed from V and 2 bases from J, the gap between germline ends came to 8 bases. CDR1 and CDR2 (germline): SGHAT, FQNNGV. The CDR3 coding sequence is TGTGCCAGCAGCTTGGGGCTACCTGGGGCCAACGTCCTGACTTTC. Amino acid sequence: CASSLGLPGANVLTF.

J is TRBJ1-6 and V is TRBV19, with no clear D. CDR3 length: 15 amino acids. CDR1 LNHDA and CDR2 SQIVND come from the germline V gene (reference sequence). V was clipped by 3 bases and J by 0 bases, with 6 bases between them. The CDR3 coding sequence is TGTGCCAGTAGTATTCAGAGCTCCTATAATTCACCCCTCCACTTT. It specifies CASSIQSSYNSPLHF.

The genes are TRBV2 and TRBJ1-5; D is uncertain. Germline loops: CDR1 SNHLY, CDR2 FYNNEI. The CDR3 consists of 13 residues. V lost 5 bases and J 1 base, leaving 6 bases between the germline ends. The CDR3 coding sequence is TGTGCCAGCAGTAGCGAGAGCAATCAGCCCCAGCATTTT. Translated, it gives CASSSESNQPQHF.

The chain combines TRBV7-2 with TRBJ1-2; 7 positions agree with TRBD1. CDR1 and CDR2 (germline): SGHTA, FQGNSA. V trimming: 1 base; J trimming: 1 base; junction bases outside the gene matches: 9. The CDR3 runs to 17 residues. The CDR3 DNA reads TGTGCCAGCAGCTTAGGACCTACAGGGGTGCATAACTATGGCTACACCTTC. It is translated as CASSLGPTGVHNYGYTF.

The rearrangement links TRBV29-1 to TRBJ2-7, with D tentatively TRBD2 (5 bases). The CDR3 length is 14 residues. The germline V gene encodes CDR1 SQVTM and CDR2 ANQGSEA. The V end was cut by 3 bases, the J end by 3 bases, with 15 bases between. The chain's CDR3 is CSVEDGSGNYEQYF. CDR3 DNA: TGCAGCGTTGAGGATGGGTCCGGGAACTACGAGCAGTACTTC.

This clone was picked up one time. V and J are TRBV27 and TRBJ1-1; D remains unclear. Trimming took 0 bases from V and 1 from J, leaving 3 bases between them. The CDR3 sequence is 13 residues long. Per the germline V gene, CDR1 is MNHEY and CDR2 is SMNVEV (reference sequence). In DNA, the CDR3 is TGTGCCAGCAGTTTATCTACGAACACTGAAGCTTTCTTT. It yields the protein CASSLSTNTEAFF.

The V gene is TRBV3-1 (or the pseudogene TRBV3-2), the J gene TRBJ2-1, with 8 bases matching TRBD2. Per germline, CDR1 LGHDT and CDR2 YNNKEL (reference sequence). The CDR3 has 16 amino acids. Germline trimming cut 1 base from V and 3 bases from J; bases unmatched to any gene: 5. The CDR3 here is CASSQVAGLSYNEQFF. CDR3 nucleotide sequence: TGTGCCAGCAGCCAAGTAGCGGGGCTAAGCTACAATGAGCAGTTCTTC.

J is TRBJ2-2 and V is TRBV18, with D hard to call. V gave up 3 bases and J gave up 3 bases, with 11 bases separating them. The CDR3 extends over 15 amino acids. Germline V gene data show CDR1 as KGHSH and CDR2 as LQKENI. This CDR3 is CASSPQALDTGELFF. The CDR3 nucleotides read TGTGCCAGCTCACCGCAGGCCTTGGACACCGGGGAGCTGTTTTTT.

J is TRBJ2-3 and V is TRBV30; TRBD2 matches at 15 bases. The junction had 7 bases not matched to a gene; V was cut back by 7 bases and J by 2 bases. The germline V gene has CDR1 GTSNPN and CDR2 SVGIG (reference sequence). The CDR3 loop spans 16 amino acids. CDR3 residues: CASGLAGGPVTDTQYF. CDR3 bases: TGTGCCTCTGGACTAGCGGGGGGGCCTGTCACAGATACGCAGTATTTT.

The V and J genes are TRBV7-3 and TRBJ1-6, with D possibly being TRBD1 (5 bases). The length of the CDR3 is 15 residues. V gave up 0 bases and J gave up 8 bases, with 11 bases separating them. The germline CDR1 and CDR2 sequences are SGHTA and FQGTGA. The CDR3: CASSLTGGVDSPLHF. The CDR3 region has the DNA TGTGCCAGCAGCTTAACGGGGGGAGTTGATTCACCCCTCCACTTT.

This rearrangement joins TRBV6-2 or TRBV6-3 to TRBJ1-2, with 7 bases fitting TRBD1. Germline V gives CDR1 MNHEY, CDR2 SVGEGT. V gave up 0 bases and J gave up 6 bases; unmatched junction bases: 7. The CDR3 runs to 15 residues. This chain's CDR3 is CASSYSTTGWDGYTF. CDR3 sequence (DNA): TGTGCCAGCAGTTACTCGACGACAGGGTGGGATGGCTACACCTTC.

The chain carries TRBV19 and TRBJ1-5, with TRBD1 matching over 8 bases. Trimming cost V 1 base and J 4 bases; bases outside gene matches: 3. The CDR3 is made up of 15 amino acids. Germline CDR1 reads LNHDA; CDR2 reads SQIVND (reference sequence). Here the CDR3 reads CASSIGTGSNQPQHF. CDR3 sequence (DNA): TGTGCCAGTAGTATAGGGACAGGGTCTAATCAGCCCCAGCATTTT.

The chain couples TRBV4-1 to TRBJ2-7; no firm D call. The CDR3 sequence is 16 residues long. The germline V gene encodes CDR1 MGHRA and CDR2 YSYEKL. V was shortened by 0 bases and J by 3 bases, with 15 bases between the two germline ends. CDR3 DNA sequence: TGCGCCAGCAGCCAAGATCTCAATGAACAGTACTACGAGCAGTACTTC. The encoded protein is CASSQDLNEQYYEQYF.

The chain recombines TRBV29-1 with TRBJ2-3; the D is unclear. Germline V gene data show CDR1 as SQVTM and CDR2 as ANQGSEA. The CDR3 spans 15 residues. Trimming left V 4 bases short and J 4 bases short, with 18 bases between. The CDR3 here is CSVGVSGLLPDTQYF. In nucleotides, the CDR3 is TGCAGCGTTGGCGTATCCGGTCTACTTCCAGATACGCAGTATTTT.

The rearrangement uses TRBV5-1 and TRBJ2-5, with 8 bases fitting TRBD2. Germline V gene lookup returns CDR1 SGHRS and CDR2 YFSETQ. V trimming: 0 bases; J trimming: 5 bases; junction bases outside the gene matches: 3. This CDR3 comprises 14 residues. CDR3 sequence (DNA): TGCGCCAGCAGCTTGGCAGCGGGGGATGAGACCCAGTACTTC. This gives the protein CASSLAAGDETQYF. Variable domain in full (rest from reference TRBV5-1 and TRBJ2-5): KAGVTQTPRYLIKTRGQQVTLSCSPISGHRSVSWYQQTPGQGLQFLFEYFSETQRNKGNFPGRFSGRQFSNSRSEMNVSTLELGDSALYLCASSLAAGDETQYFGPGTRLLVL.

The chain couples TRBV3-1 (or the pseudogene TRBV3-2) to TRBJ2-1, with TRBD1 matching over 7 bases. With 4 bases clipped from V and 0 bases from J, the junction kept 3 bases outside the gene matches. CDR1 is LGHDT, CDR2 YNNKEL, per germline (reference sequence). This CDR3 is built from 15 residues. CDR3: CASSRSGGSYNEQFF. Here the CDR3 DNA reads TGTGCCAGCAGCCGCTCAGGGGGCTCCTACAATGAGCAGTTCTTC.